Each of the 12 T cell receptor beta chains below was sequenced from the same sample in a study of T cells in Graves' hyperthyroidism and ophthalmopathy. TCR beta CDR3 region amplification was performed from RNA transcripts. RT-PCR in the first round (using the HTBI primer set) targeted the TCR CDR3. A single record per CDR3 protein comes from TCRdb applying MiXCR to the multiplex PCR reads. The sample lists approximately 480,000 distinct CDR3 sequences; around 21% were seen once. Sequencing used blood. These receptors came from a man aged 18 to 30 with Graves' hyperthyroidism.

This clonotype appeared many times. The gene calls are TRBV20-1 and TRBJ2-5; no reliable D call. V lost 3 bases, J lost 6 bases, and 8 bases lay in between. From germline, CDR1 is DFQATT and CDR2 SNEGSKA (reference sequence). There are 11 residues in the CDR3. CDR3 loop: CSARDQQTQYF. The DNA of the CDR3 is TGCAGTGCTAGGGATCAACAGACCCAGTACTTC.

The chain has TRBV20-1 and TRBJ2-7, with TRBD1 matching over 7 bases. The CDR3 extends over 13 amino acids. Losses at the gene ends were 2 bases for V and 3 bases for J; bases not matched to a gene: 4. Per germline, CDR1 DFQATT and CDR2 SNEGSKA (reference sequence). The chain's CDR3 is CSARTGTVYEQYF. In DNA, the CDR3 is TGCAGTGCTAGAACCGGGACAGTCTACGAGCAGTACTTC.

This clonotype showed up many times. This rearrangement joins TRBV6-1 to TRBJ1-2; D perhaps matches TRBD1 (6 bases). Germline V gene data show CDR1 as MNHNS and CDR2 as SASEGT. The CDR3 is 13 residues long. Trimming cost V 10 bases and J 4 bases, with 16 bases left between them. In nucleotides, the CDR3 is TGTGCCACGCGCGAAGAGGGGGTCTATGGCTACACCTTC. Protein: CATREEGVYGYTF.

At least ten counts were recorded for this clonotype. The chain links TRBV5-1 to TRBJ2-5; perhaps TRBD1 as D (6 bases). This CDR3 has 13 amino acids. Germline V gives CDR1 SGHRS, CDR2 YFSETQ. Between the trimmed V and J ends, which lost 1 base and 4 bases, there was a span of 8 bases. In DNA, the CDR3 is TGCGCCAGCAGCTTGACAGGGAGAGAGACCCAGTACTTC. Residues: CASSLTGRETQYF.

V is TRBV10-3 and J is TRBJ2-7; D is possibly TRBD2 (7 bases). The CDR3 covers 13 residues. Germline V gene sequence: CDR1 ENHRY, CDR2 SYGVKD. V gave up 10 bases and J gave up 0 bases, with 13 bases separating them. This CDR3 is CATSGDNSYEQYF. CDR3 coding DNA: TGTGCCACGAGCGGGGACAACTCCTACGAGCAGTACTTC.

The chain links TRBV20-1 to TRBJ2-7, with a tentative D call TRBD2 (5 bases). Trimming removed 4 bases at V and 0 bases at J, with 10 bases between. Per the germline V gene, CDR1 is DFQATT and CDR2 is SNEGSKA (reference sequence). The CDR3 extends over 13 amino acids. The CDR3 spells CSAIPGFSYEQYF. The CDR3 coding sequence is TGCAGTGCTATCCCGGGATTCTCCTACGAGCAGTACTTC.

In this sample, this clonotype turned up many times. The chain combines TRBV7-6 with TRBJ2-2; no reliable D call. Germline V lookup: CDR1 SGHVS, CDR2 FNYEAQ. The CDR3 loop spans 13 amino acids. V was trimmed by 0 bases and J by 6 bases, leaving 5 bases between them. CDR3 protein: CASSLARAGELFF. Written as DNA, the CDR3 is TGTGCCAGCAGCTTAGCTCGGGCCGGGGAGCTGTTTTTT.

In its sample, this clonotype was seen a few times. Relative to the germline gene, one junction end is altered; a read error may explain this. This chain connects TRBV10-3 to TRBJ2-7; D uncertain. There are 12 residues in the CDR3. CDR1 ENHRY and CDR2 SYGVKD come from the germline V gene. CDR3 coding DNA: TGTGCCATAAGTGAGTATACGGACGAGCAGTACTTC. This codes for CAISEYTDEQYF.

This clonotype was counted at least ten times. The rearrangement joins TRBV4-1 to TRBJ2-7; D not resolved. CDR1 is MGHRA and CDR2 is YSYEKL in the germline V gene. V lost 1 base, J lost 2 bases, and 9 bases lay in between. The CDR3 length is 14 residues. CDR3 sequence reads: CASSQGGRAYEQYF. The CDR3 DNA reads as TGCGCCAGCAGCCAAGGTGGCAGAGCCTACGAGCAGTACTTC.

This clonotype was detected many times. This chain links TRBV6-5 with TRBJ2-2; D is unresolved. V was clipped by 6 bases and J by 0 bases, with 11 bases between them. Germline V CDR1 and CDR2: MNHEY, SVGAGI. CDR3 length: 15 amino acids. CDR3 sequence: CASRSSTANTGELFF. The CDR3 coding sequence is TGTGCCAGCAGGTCTTCTACCGCGAACACCGGGGAGCTGTTTTTT.

This clonotype was seen at least ten times. The chain couples TRBV28 to TRBJ1-2; possibly TRBD1 for D (6 bases). Trimming removed 6 bases at V and 6 bases at J, with 23 bases between. Germline V gene lookup returns CDR1 MDHEN and CDR2 SYDVKM. The CDR3 runs to 16 residues. This chain's CDR3 is CASSPRGAGAPHGYTF. In nucleotides, the CDR3 is TGTGCCAGCAGCCCCCGAGGGGCAGGGGCCCCTCATGGCTACACCTTC.

The genes are TRBV6-1 and TRBJ1-3; D perhaps matches TRBD1 (5 bases). The V and J ends lost 7 bases and 0 bases respectively, with 13 bases between them. This CDR3 region has 15 residues. Looked up from germline, CDR1 is MNHNS and CDR2 is SASEGT. The CDR3 DNA follows: TGTGCCAGCAAATGGGGCGGAGCCTCTGGAAACACCATATATTTT. It yields the protein CASKWGGASGNTIYF.